This is a list of T cell receptor beta chains from one sample in a study of OX40 agonist ivuxolimab in advanced cancers. Generated by immunoSEQ multiplex PCR, the TCRdb table keeps only in-frame clones and is missing some. The sample consists of 65,000 to 90,000 clones, roughly 80% of them appearing once. Sequenced here: CD4+ or CD8+ T cells sorted from blood, sampled in a trial of the OX40 agonist ivuxolimab. Receptors were obtained from an adult with an advanced solid tumor such as melanoma, head and neck, liver or kidney cancer. Each CDR3 is given with its conserved first and last residue.

TRBV19	TRBJ1-5	CASPYRTVYNQPQHF
TRBV29-1	TRBJ1-1	CSVDRGQGVGTEAFF
TRBV4-1	TRBJ1-6	CASSQDRLNNSPLHF
TRBV7-9	TRBJ2-1	CASSLGGSVRYNEQFF
TRBV14	TRBJ1-5	CASSQDTEDSNQPQHF
TRBV11-2	TRBJ2-5	CASSSTGQETQYF
TRBV5-1	TRBJ1-4	CASSRRSTGPATNEKLFF
TRBV7-2	TRBJ1-1	CASSLFYRGGTEAFF
TRBV11-3	TRBJ2-2	CASSPGTSGGPWTGELFF
TRBV9	TRBJ2-7	CASSVGDRAYEQYF
TRBV5-6	TRBJ2-3	CASSLVGFGATDTQYF
TRBV7-9	TRBJ2-3	CASSFQGAFMGSTDTQYF
TRBV27	TRBJ1-6	CASSFGQLSSYNSPLHF
TRBV7-2	TRBJ1-2	CASSLAGTGTGGFSGYTF
TRBV5-6	TRBJ2-5	CASSTSGGTQETQYF
TRBV7-9	TRBJ1-6	CASSLIQGEVSPLHF
TRBV7-9	TRBJ2-1	CASSLTTFSYNEQFF
TRBV7-2	TRBJ2-6	CASSLGGAGANVLTF
TRBV18	TRBJ1-5	CASSPRPPGQLFGDSNQPQHF
TRBV7-2	TRBJ1-1	CASSLRQGAVAFF
TRBV28	TRBJ1-4	CASSLKNEKLFF
TRBV30	TRBJ1-5	CAWSTTGSIEPQHF
TRBV30	TRBJ1-3	CALSNSDWGNTIYF
TRBV5-4	TRBJ2-3	CASSLSRSGGADTQYF
TRBV4-3	TRBJ1-1	CASADAMAGKAFF
TRBV9	TRBJ1-4	CASSVAGGINEKLFF
TRBV5-1	TRBJ1-4	CASSSRQRSEKLFF